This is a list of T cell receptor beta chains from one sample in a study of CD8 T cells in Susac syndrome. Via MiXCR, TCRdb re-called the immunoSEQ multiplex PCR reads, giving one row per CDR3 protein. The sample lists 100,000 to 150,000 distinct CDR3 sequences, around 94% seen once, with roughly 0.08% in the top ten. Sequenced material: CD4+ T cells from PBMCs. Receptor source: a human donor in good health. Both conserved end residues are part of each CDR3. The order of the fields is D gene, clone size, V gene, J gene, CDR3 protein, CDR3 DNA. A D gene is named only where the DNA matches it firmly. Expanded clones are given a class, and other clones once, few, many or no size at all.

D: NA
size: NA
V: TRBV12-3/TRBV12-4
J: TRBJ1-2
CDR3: CASSLGETYGYTF
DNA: TGTGCCAGCAGTTTAGGTGAAACCTATGGCTACACCTTC

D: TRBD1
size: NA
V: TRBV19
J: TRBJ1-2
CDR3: CASLGTGGGEGYTF
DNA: TGTGCCAGTCTTGGGACAGGGGGCGGCGAAGGCTACACCTTC

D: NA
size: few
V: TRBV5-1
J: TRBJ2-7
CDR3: CASSLLTASEQYF
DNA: TGCGCCAGCAGCCTACTTACAGCGTCCGAGCAGTACTTC

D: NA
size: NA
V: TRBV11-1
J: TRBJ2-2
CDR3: CASRATATTGELFF
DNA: TGTGCCAGCAGAGCGACGGCGACCACCGGGGAGCTGTTTTTT

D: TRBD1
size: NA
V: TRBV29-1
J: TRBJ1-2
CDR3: CSVGHRGAGYTF
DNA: TGCAGCGTTGGACACAGGGGCGCTGGCTACACCTTC

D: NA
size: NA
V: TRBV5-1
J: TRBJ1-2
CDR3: CASSSRDTVTGYTF
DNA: TGCGCCAGCAGCTCCCGGGACACCGTGACTGGCTACACCTTC

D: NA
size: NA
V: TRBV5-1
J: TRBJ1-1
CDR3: CASSLLPNTEAFF
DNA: TGCGCCAGCAGCCTGCTCCCGAACACTGAAGCTTTCTTT

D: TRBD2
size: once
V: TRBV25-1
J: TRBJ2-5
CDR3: CASSEAGAPGETQYF
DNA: TGTGCCAGCAGTGAAGCGGGAGCCCCGGGAGAGACCCAGTACTTC

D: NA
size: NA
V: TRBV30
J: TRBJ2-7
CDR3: CAWTILLGGEQYF
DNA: TGTGCCTGGACCATCCTACTCGGAGGCGAGCAGTACTTC

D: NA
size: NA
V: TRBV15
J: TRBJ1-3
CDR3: CATSRDSDIRNTIYF
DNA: TGTGCCACCAGCAGAGATTCCGACATAAGAAACACCATATATTTT

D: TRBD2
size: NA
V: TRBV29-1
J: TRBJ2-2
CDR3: CSATTGGGPGELFF
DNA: TGCAGCGCAACCACCGGCGGGGGTCCGGGGGAGCTGTTTTTT

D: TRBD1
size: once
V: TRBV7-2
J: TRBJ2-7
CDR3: CASSLGGQYRSYEQYF
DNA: TGTGCCAGCAGCTTAGGGGGACAGTACCGCTCCTACGAGCAGTACTTC

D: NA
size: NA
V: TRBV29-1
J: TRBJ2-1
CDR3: CSPRERSNEQFF
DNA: TGCAGCCCCCGGGAAAGAAGCAATGAGCAGTTCTTC

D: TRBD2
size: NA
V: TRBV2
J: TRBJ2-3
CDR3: CASNGGGTDTQYF
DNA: TGTGCCAGCAACGGGGGGGGCACAGATACGCAGTATTTT

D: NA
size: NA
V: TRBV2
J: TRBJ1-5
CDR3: CASMVGAGTNQPQHF
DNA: TGTGCCAGCATGGTGGGGGCAGGGACCAATCAGCCCCAGCATTTT

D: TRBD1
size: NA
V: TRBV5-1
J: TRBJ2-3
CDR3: CASSVGQGTDTQYF
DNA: TGCGCCAGCAGCGTCGGACAGGGCACGGATACGCAGTATTTT

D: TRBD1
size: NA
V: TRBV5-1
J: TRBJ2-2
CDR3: CASSLSGTGGTGELFF
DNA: TGCGCCAGCAGCCTATCCGGGACAGGGGGTACCGGGGAGCTGTTTTTT

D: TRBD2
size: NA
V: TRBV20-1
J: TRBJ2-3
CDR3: CSARPMGSGRIVDTQYF
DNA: TGCAGTGCTAGGCCCATGGGCAGCGGGAGGATTGTGGATACGCAGTATTTT

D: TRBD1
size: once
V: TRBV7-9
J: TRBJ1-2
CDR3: CASSLAQGAARRYGYTF
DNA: TGTGCCAGCAGCTTAGCCCAGGGGGCGGCCAGGCGCTATGGCTACACCTTC

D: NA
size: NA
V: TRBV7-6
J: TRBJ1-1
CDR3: CASSRLGNTEAFF
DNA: TGTGCCAGCAGCCGACTCGGTAACACTGAAGCTTTCTTT

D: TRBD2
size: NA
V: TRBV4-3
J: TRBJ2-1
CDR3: CASSQGISGIGKREQFF
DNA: TGCGCCAGCAGCCAAGGGATTAGCGGGATCGGCAAAAGGGAGCAGTTCTTC

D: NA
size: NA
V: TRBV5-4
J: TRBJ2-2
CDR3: CASSLVVGADTGELFF
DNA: TGTGCCAGCAGCTTGGTGGTAGGGGCCGACACCGGGGAGCTGTTTTTT

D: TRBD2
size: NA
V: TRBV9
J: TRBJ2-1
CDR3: CASSVGASGSSYNEQFF
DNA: TGTGCCAGCAGCGTAGGGGCTAGCGGGAGCTCCTACAATGAGCAGTTCTTC

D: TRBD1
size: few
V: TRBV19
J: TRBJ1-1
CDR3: CASSLRDRGNTEAFF
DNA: TGTGCCAGTAGTCTCCGGGACAGGGGGAACACTGAAGCTTTCTTT

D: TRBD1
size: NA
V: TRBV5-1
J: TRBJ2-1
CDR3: CASSTQGEPSYNEQFF
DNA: TGCGCCAGCAGCACGCAGGGGGAACCCTCCTACAATGAGCAGTTCTTC

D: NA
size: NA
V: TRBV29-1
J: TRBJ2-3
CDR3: CSVDPPGHPTDTQYF
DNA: TGCAGCGTTGACCCTCCGGGCCATCCCACAGATACGCAGTATTTT

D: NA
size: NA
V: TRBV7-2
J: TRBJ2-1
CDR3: CASSFSSSSYNEQFF
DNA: TGTGCCAGCAGCTTTTCCTCAAGCTCCTACAATGAGCAGTTCTTC

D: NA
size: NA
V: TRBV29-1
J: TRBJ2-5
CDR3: CSVTGKETQYF
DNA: TGCAGCGTTACAGGGAAGGAGACCCAGTACTTC

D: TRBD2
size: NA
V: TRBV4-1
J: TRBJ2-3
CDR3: CASSQESGTSEYF
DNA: TGCGCCAGCAGCCAAGAATCCGGGACTAGCGAATATTTT

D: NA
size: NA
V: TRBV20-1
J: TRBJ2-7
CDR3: CSARVGGSYEQYF
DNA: TGCAGTGCTAGAGTTGGGGGCTCCTACGAGCAGTACTTC

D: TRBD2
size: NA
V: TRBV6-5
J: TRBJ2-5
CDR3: CASSYRGGKETQYF
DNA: TGTGCCAGCAGTTACCGGGGAGGGAAAGAGACCCAGTACTTC

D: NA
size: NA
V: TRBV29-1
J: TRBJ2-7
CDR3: CSATKEVLHEQYF
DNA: TGCAGCGCAACTAAGGAGGTACTGCACGAGCAGTACTTC

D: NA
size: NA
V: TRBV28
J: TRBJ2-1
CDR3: CASWQRSAAYNEQFF
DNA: TGTGCCAGCTGGCAGAGGTCGGCTGCCTACAATGAGCAGTTCTTC

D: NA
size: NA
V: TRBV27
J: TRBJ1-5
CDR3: CASSLFGTAGNQPQHF
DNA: TGTGCCAGCAGTTTATTCGGGACGGCGGGCAATCAGCCCCAGCATTTT

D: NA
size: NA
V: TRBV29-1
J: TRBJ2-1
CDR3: CSVLSRVLGHEQFF
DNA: TGCAGCGTGTTGTCCAGGGTTTTAGGTCATGAGCAGTTCTTC

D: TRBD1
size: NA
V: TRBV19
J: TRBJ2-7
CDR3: CASSTWTGAYEQYF
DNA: TGTGCCAGTAGTACCTGGACAGGAGCATACGAGCAGTACTTC

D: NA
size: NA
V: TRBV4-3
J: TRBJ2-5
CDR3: CASSRGVIQETQYF
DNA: TGCGCCAGCAGCCGTGGAGTTATACAAGAGACCCAGTACTTC

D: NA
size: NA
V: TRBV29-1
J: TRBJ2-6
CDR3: CSVMGATGANVLTF
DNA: TGCAGCGTTATGGGGGCAACTGGGGCCAACGTCCTGACTTTC

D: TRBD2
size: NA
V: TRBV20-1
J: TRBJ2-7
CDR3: CSATPTSGVNEQYF
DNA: TGCAGTGCTACGCCGACTAGCGGAGTTAACGAGCAGTACTTC

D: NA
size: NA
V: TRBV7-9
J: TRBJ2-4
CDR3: CASSLTRPTAKGDIQYF
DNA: TGTGCCAGCAGCTTGACAAGACCGACAGCCAAAGGGGACATTCAGTACTTC

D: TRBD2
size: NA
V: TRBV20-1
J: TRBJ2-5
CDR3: CSAHISGPGETQYF
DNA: TGCAGTGCTCACATTAGCGGGCCTGGGGAGACCCAGTACTTC